This section outlines one T cell receptor (beta chain) sequence together with its context. This CDR3 region has 16 residues. Germline assignment: CDR1 SGHTA and CDR2 FQGNSA. V gave up 3 bases and J gave up 5 bases; unmatched junction bases: 5. This entry is derived from a study of blood T cell repertoires in COVID-19. The repertoire was sequenced with immunoSEQ multiplex PCR; TCRdb's copy has only in-frame clones and lacks some. The profile shows about 27,000 clones, around 86% of them singletons. This TCR was recovered from a woman aged 80 or over with acute or convalescent COVID-19. V and J are TRBV7-2 and TRBJ2-3; 13 positions match TRBD2. The sequencing sample was made of peripheral blood. The CDR3 region is CASSFGLAGAVDTQYF. The CDR3 region has the DNA TGTGCCAGCAGCTTCGGACTAGCGGGAGCGGTAGATACGCAGTATTTT.